The 7 T cell receptor beta chains reported below all come from one sample, sequenced in a study of long-term antiretroviral therapy in people with HIV. Researchers report immunoSEQ v3.0 was run at survey level. This table comes from immunoSEQ multiplex PCR, and its TCRdb copy is limited to in-frame clones, with some not included. The repertoire consists of around 13,000 clones, with 88% occurring once and the leading ten covering roughly a fifth. The sample consisted of unsorted PBMCs, taken 2.1 years after starting antiretroviral therapy. The receptors were sampled from a middle-aged woman with HIV.

V usage is TRBV4-3 and J usage is TRBJ2-5; D is unclear. CDR3 size: 15 residues. Trimming left V 0 bases short and J 0 bases short, with 8 bases between. Per the germline V gene, CDR1 is LGHNA and CDR2 is YSLEER. The CDR3 DNA reads TGCGCCAGCAGCCAAGAAGGCAGACACCAAGAGACCCAGTACTTC. Translation: CASSQEGRHQETQYF.

The genes are TRBV27 and TRBJ1-1; 9 nucleotides match TRBD1. The trim removed 4 bases at V and 1 base at J, leaving 10 bases unmatched. Looked up from germline, CDR1 is MNHEY and CDR2 is SMNVEV (reference sequence). There are 17 residues in the CDR3. CDR3 sequence (DNA): TGTGCCAGCAGTTCGTACGGGACAGGGTTCAAGAACACTGAAGCTTTCTTT. Its protein product is CASSSYGTGFKNTEAFF.

This sequence joins TRBV7-3 and TRBJ1-1; TRBD1 matches at 8 bases. The CDR3 loop spans 13 amino acids. Germline lookup yields CDR1 SGHTA and CDR2 FQGTGA. J lost 3 bases, V lost 5 bases, and 2 bases had no gene match. CDR3 DNA sequence: TGTGCCAGCAGCAAACAGGGGGACACTGAAGCTTTCTTT. This sequence encodes CASSKQGDTEAFF.

The chain couples TRBV19 to TRBJ1-2, with D tentatively TRBD1 (6 bases). Germline CDR1 reads LNHDA; CDR2 reads SQIVND (reference sequence). CDR3 size: 14 residues. The ends were cut back, 0 bases at V and 6 bases at J, with 11 bases in the middle. The CDR3 DNA reads TGTGCCAGTAGTATAGACGGGGGCCCCGATGGCTACACCTTC. Translation gives CASSIDGGPDGYTF.

The V call is TRBV19, the J call TRBJ1-2; D is undetermined. This CDR3 is built from 13 residues. Germline V lookup: CDR1 LNHDA, CDR2 SQIVND (reference sequence). V shed 9 bases and J shed 0 bases, with 11 bases lying between them. CDR3 DNA: TGTGCCAGCAACTTTAGATCTAACTATGGCTACACCTTC. The encoded protein is CASNFRSNYGYTF.

The V gene is TRBV27, the J gene TRBJ2-1; possibly TRBD2 for D (6 bases). V lost 6 bases and J lost 5, with 17 bases in between. Germline V CDR1 and CDR2: MNHEY, SMNVEV (reference sequence). The CDR3 consists of 15 residues. CDR3 loop: CASSPGLSRDNEQFF. CDR3 DNA: TGTGCCAGCAGCCCAGGACTAAGCCGTGACAATGAGCAGTTCTTC.

The rearrangement links TRBV5-4 to TRBJ1-1; no firm D call. The CDR3 is 13 amino acids. Germline CDR1 is SGHNT and CDR2 is YYREEE (reference sequence). Trimming shortened V by 3 bases and J by 8 bases, and 14 bases separated the two germline ends. The CDR3 sequence is CASSSWTVGEAFF. The CDR3 DNA sequence: TGTGCCAGCAGCTCATGGACGGTCGGGGAAGCTTTCTTT.